The source of this T cell receptor (beta chain) is a study of memory CD4+ T cells and cytomegalovirus serostatus. Study details: Of the healthy Belgian adults, nine or ten were CMV seropositive and 24 seronegative.

This clone was seen only once. Its antigen is undetermined. The CDR3 spans 13 residues. Trimming shortened V by 1 base and J by 10 bases, and 11 bases separated the two germline ends. The V gene's germline CDR1 is LGHNA and CDR2 YSLEER. In the authors' workflow: Out-of-frame sequences were removed, leaving around 2.2 million distinct TCRbeta sequences. This table comes from immunoSEQ multiplex PCR, and its TCRdb copy is limited to in-frame clones, with some not included. That table gives V, J and clone size, and the DNA gave D and trimming. The sample carries 60,000 to 70,000 clones, about 75% recorded once. Study observations and caveats: A US-trained random forest predicted CMV serostatus with median AUC around 0.91. About 40% of the 164 known CMV-associated TCRbeta sequences appeared in CD4+ memory.

Single viable CD3+CD4+CD8-CD45RO+ cells were sorted as the memory CD4+ T cells. This chain connects TRBV4-3 to TRBJ2-1; TRBD2 is a possible D gene (5 bases). This TCR was recovered from an adult in good health and CMV-seropositive. Sequencing was performed on memory CD4+ T cells from blood. CDR3 sequence reads: CASSQVGGSEQFF. DNA of the CDR3: TGCGCCAGCAGCCAAGTAGGTGGGAGCGAGCAGTTCTTC.